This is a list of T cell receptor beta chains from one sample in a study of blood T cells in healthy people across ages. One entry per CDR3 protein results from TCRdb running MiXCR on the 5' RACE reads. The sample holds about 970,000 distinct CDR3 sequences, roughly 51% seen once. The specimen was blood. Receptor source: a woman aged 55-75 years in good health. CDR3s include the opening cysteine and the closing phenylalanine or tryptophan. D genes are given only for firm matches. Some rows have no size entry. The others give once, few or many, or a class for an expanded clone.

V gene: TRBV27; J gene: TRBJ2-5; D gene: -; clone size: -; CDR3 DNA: TGTGCCAGCAGCGGTGGTTGGGGGCTCGAGGAGACCCAGTACTTC; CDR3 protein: CASSGGWGLEETQYF
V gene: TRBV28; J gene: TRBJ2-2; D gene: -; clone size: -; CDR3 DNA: TGTGCCGGAGGGGGTGTGCAAACGAACACCGGGGAGCTGTTTTTT; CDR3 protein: CAGGGVQTNTGELFF
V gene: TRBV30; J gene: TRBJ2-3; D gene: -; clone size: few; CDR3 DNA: TGTGCCTGGAGTGTTGGGGTGATTAGCACAGATACGCAGTATTTT; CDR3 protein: CAWSVGVISTDTQYF
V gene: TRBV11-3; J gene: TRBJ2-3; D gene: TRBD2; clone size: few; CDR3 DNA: TGTGCCAGCAGCCCTCGGACTAGCGGAGATACGCAGTATTTT; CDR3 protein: CASSPRTSGDTQYF
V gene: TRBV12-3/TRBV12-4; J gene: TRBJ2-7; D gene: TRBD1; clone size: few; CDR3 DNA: TGTGCCAGCAGACTCGGACAGGGTCGGTCCAACGAGCAGTACTTC; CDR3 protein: CASRLGQGRSNEQYF
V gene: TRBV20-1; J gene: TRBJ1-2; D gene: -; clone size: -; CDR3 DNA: TGCAGTGCTAGTTGGGGGGGAGGTTATGGCTACACCTTC; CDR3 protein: CSASWGGGYGYTF
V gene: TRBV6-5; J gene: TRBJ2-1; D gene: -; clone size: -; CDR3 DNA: TGTGCCAGCAGGGCCTCGGGCGCTAATGAGCAGTTCTTC; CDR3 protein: CASRASGANEQFF
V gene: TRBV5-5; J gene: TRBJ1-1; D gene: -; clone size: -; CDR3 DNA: TGTGCCAGCAGCTTGGCCCTGTACACTGAAGCTTTCTTT; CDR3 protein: CASSLALYTEAFF
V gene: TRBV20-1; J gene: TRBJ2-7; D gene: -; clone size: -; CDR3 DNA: TGCAGTGCTAGAGATCCCGGTCCAGTGTCCTACAATGAGCAGTACTTC; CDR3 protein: CSARDPGPVSYNEQYF
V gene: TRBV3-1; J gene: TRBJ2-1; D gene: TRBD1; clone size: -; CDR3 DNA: TGTGCCAGCAGCCCGAACAGGGGATACAATGAGCAGTTCTTC; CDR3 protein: CASSPNRGYNEQFF
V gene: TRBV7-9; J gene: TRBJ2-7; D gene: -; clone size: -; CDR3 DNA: TGTGCCAGCAGCTTTGTCTACGGGACTCCTTACGAGCAGTACTTC; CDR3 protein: CASSFVYGTPYEQYF
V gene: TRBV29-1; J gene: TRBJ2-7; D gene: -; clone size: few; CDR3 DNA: TGCAGCGTTGCGTACTATACCTACGAGCAGTACTTC; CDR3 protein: CSVAYYTYEQYF
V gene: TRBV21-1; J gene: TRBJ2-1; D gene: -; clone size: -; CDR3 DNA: TGTGCCAGCAGCAACAGACGACGACTAGCGGGATTCGCAGGTCTTGGGCAGTTCTTC; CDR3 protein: CASSNRRRLAGFAGLGQFF
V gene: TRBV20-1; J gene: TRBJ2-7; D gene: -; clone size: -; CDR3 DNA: TGCAGTGCTAGAGATCGGACTCTCTACGAGCAGTACTTC; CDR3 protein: CSARDRTLYEQYF
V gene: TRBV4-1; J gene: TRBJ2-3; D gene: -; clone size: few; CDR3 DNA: TGCGCCAGCAGCCATCTCGACTTAGGGTGGGGCGATACGCAGTATTTT; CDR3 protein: CASSHLDLGWGDTQYF
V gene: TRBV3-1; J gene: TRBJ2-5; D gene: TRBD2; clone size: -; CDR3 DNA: TGTGCCAGCAGCCAAGATTTAGGTAGCGGGAGCGGTAAAGCTCAAGAGACCCAGTACTTC; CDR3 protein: CASSQDLGSGSGKAQETQYF
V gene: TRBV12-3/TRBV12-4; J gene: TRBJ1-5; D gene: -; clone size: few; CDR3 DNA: TGTGCCAGCAGGTGGACCGCACAGGGCAATCAGCCCCAGCATTTT; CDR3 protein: CASRWTAQGNQPQHF
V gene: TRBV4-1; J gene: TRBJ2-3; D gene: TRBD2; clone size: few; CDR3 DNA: TGCGCCAGCAGCCACCCGGGACTAGCGGACGGGATACACAGAGATACGCAGTATTTT; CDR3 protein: CASSHPGLADGIHRDTQYF
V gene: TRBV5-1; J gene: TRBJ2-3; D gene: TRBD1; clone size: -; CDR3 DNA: TGCGCCAGCAGCTTCGGGACAGGGTTAGATATTGGAGATACGCAGTATTTT; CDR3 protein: CASSFGTGLDIGDTQYF
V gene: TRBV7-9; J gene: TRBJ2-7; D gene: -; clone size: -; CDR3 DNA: TGTGCCACCCAACTGGGTGGGGCTCACCACGAGCAGTACTTC; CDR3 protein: CATQLGGAHHEQYF
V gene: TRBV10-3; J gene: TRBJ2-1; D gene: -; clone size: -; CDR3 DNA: TGTGCCATCAGTTTAGGTGTCGAGGGGGATGAGCAGTTCTTC; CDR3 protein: CAISLGVEGDEQFF
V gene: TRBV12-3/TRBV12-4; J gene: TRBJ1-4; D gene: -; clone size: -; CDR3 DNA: TGTGCCAGCAGTTTTAGCAGGGATGAAAAACTGTTTTTT; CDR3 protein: CASSFSRDEKLFF
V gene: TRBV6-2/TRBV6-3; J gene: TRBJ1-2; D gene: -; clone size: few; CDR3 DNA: TGTGCCACCCGAGAAGTGCGTTTCTATGGCTACACCTTC; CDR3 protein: CATREVRFYGYTF
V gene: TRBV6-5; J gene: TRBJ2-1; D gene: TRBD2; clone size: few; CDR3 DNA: TGTGCCAGCAGGAGACTAGCGGGAGTTTCGTTAAATGAGCAGTTCTTC; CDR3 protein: CASRRLAGVSLNEQFF
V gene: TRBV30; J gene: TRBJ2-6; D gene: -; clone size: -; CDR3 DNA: TGTGCCTGGTTATCGTACTCTGGGGTCAACGTCCTGACTTTC; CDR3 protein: CAWLSYSGVNVLTF
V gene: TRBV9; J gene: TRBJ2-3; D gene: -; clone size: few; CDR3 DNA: TGTGCCAGCAGCGCTCAGATAGATACGCAGTATTTT; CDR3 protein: CASSAQIDTQYF
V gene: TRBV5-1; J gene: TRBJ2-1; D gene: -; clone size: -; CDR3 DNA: TGCGCCAGCAGAGACAGTAACAATGAGCAGTTCTTC; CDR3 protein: CASRDSNNEQFF
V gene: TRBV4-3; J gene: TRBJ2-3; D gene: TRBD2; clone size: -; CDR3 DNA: TGCGCCAGCAGCCAAGCCGGACTAGACGCAGATACGCAGTATTTT; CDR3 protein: CASSQAGLDADTQYF
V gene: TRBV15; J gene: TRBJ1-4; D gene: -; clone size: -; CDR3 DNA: TGTGCCACCAGCAGAGACAGGGTCCATTTGGAAAAACTGTTTTTT; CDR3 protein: CATSRDRVHLEKLFF